These 27 T cell receptor beta chains were sequenced from one sample in a study of identical twins. TCRdb analysed the 5' RACE reads with MiXCR anew, one entry per CDR3 protein. Among roughly 240,000 distinct CDR3 sequences listed, 5.5% to 8% were seen once. These records were also assigned to another study, of yellow fever vaccine responses in identical twins.

The sequenced sample was memory (CD45RO+) T cells sorted from blood. The origin of the receptors is a woman aged 18-30 years in good health.

This clonotype occurred many times. The rearrangement uses TRBV24-1 and TRBJ2-1; 7 bases map to TRBD2. The CDR3 runs to 14 residues. With 2 bases clipped from V and 8 bases from J, the junction kept 5 bases outside the gene matches. Germline CDR1 reads KGHDR; CDR2 reads SFDVKD. The CDR3 region is CATSDSAGIDEQFF. In DNA form, the CDR3 reads TGTGCCACCAGTGATTCAGCGGGGATTGATGAGCAGTTCTTC.

This clonotype was seen many times. This chain connects TRBV20-1 to TRBJ1-4, with D perhaps TRBD1 (6 bases). Germline assignment: CDR1 DFQATT and CDR2 SNEGSKA (reference sequence). This CDR3 is built from 14 residues. The CDR3 DNA follows: TGCAGCGCCAGGGGAGAGAGGGCTAATGAAAAACTGTTTTTT. Translation: CSARGERANEKLFF.

This clonotype has ten or more counts. V and J are TRBV12-3 or TRBV12-4 and TRBJ2-1; TRBD1 agrees at 8 bases. The V gene end was trimmed by 3 bases and the J gene end by 4 bases; junction bases not matched to a gene: 5. The CDR3 contains 15 residues. The chain's CDR3 is CASSFLRTGYNEQFF. CDR3 coding DNA: TGTGCCAGCAGTTTCTTGAGGACAGGGTACAATGAGCAGTTCTTC.

This clonotype came up a few times. This chain links TRBV2 with TRBJ2-4; 8 bases line up with TRBD1. Trimming at V came to 4 bases and at J to 0 bases, leaving 8 bases not matched to a gene. The CDR3 is made up of 17 amino acids. Looked up from germline, CDR1 is SNHLY and CDR2 is FYNNEI. In nucleotides, the CDR3 is TGTGCCAGCAGTGTCGCCGACAGGGGAATAGCCAAAAACATTCAGTACTTC. Its translation is CASSVADRGIAKNIQYF.

This clonotype was picked up many times. The J gene is TRBJ2-5, the V gene TRBV7-6, with TRBD1 as a possible D gene (8 bases). The CDR3 spans 15 residues. Germline V lookup: CDR1 SGHVS, CDR2 FNYEAQ. The V and J ends lost 2 bases and 5 bases respectively, with 15 bases between them. The CDR3 nucleotides are TGTGCCAGCAGCTTAAACAGGGGGGGAATGGAGACCCAGTACTTC. Its protein is CASSLNRGGMETQYF.

At least ten counts were recorded for this clonotype. The V call is TRBV7-9, the J call TRBJ2-3, with 10 bases lining up with TRBD2. The J segment lost 3 bases and the V segment lost 5 bases, leaving 11 bases of the junction unmatched. Germline V CDR1 and CDR2: SEHNR, FQNEAQ (reference sequence). This CDR3 is 17 amino acids long. Here the CDR3 DNA reads TGTGCCAGCAGCGCCTCTACCCTAGCGGGGGTGACAGATACGCAGTATTTT. Translating it yields CASSASTLAGVTDTQYF.

This clonotype appeared many times. The chain is built from TRBV15 and TRBJ1-5; D possibly corresponds to TRBD1 (5 bases). Germline values: CDR1 LNHNV, CDR2 YYDKDF (reference sequence). Trimming removed 9 bases at V and 5 bases at J, with 11 bases between. CDR3 length: 12 amino acids. Here the CDR3 reads CATTDGHQPQHF. The CDR3 region has the DNA TGTGCCACGACAGACGGGCATCAGCCCCAGCATTTT.

This clonotype was counted between two and nine times. The V and J genes are TRBV10-3 and TRBJ2-5; tentative D call: TRBD1 (6 bases). Germline values: CDR1 ENHRY, CDR2 SYGVKD. V dropped 3 bases and J dropped 4 bases, with 6 bases sitting between them. The CDR3 length is 12 residues. The CDR3 nucleotides read TGTGCCATCAGTGAAGGGGGAGAGACCCAGTACTTC. This gives the protein CAISEGGETQYF.

The table lists this clonotype with many counts. The V call is TRBV12-3 or TRBV12-4, the J call TRBJ2-5; D call uncertain. This CDR3 has 13 amino acids. The germline V and J ends were trimmed by 3 bases and 3 bases, with 8 bases remaining between them. CDR3 amino acids: CASSFWHEETQYF. CDR3 DNA sequence: TGTGCCAGCAGTTTCTGGCATGAAGAGACCCAGTACTTC.

This clonotype showed up many times. This rearrangement joins TRBV5-1 to TRBJ2-1, with 11 bases matching TRBD2. Trimming at V came to 0 bases and at J to 2 bases, leaving 4 bases not matched to a gene. The length of the CDR3 is 17 residues. CDR1 SGHRS and CDR2 YFSETQ come from the germline V gene. The CDR3 loop is CASSLALAGGPYNEQFF. Here the CDR3 DNA reads TGCGCCAGCAGCTTGGCCCTAGCGGGAGGCCCCTACAATGAGCAGTTCTTC.

This clonotype has ten or more counts. The chain joins TRBV20-1 to TRBJ2-1; TRBD2 matches 8 bases. The germline CDR1 and CDR2 sequences are DFQATT and SNEGSKA (reference sequence). With 1 base clipped from V and 5 bases from J, the junction kept 19 bases outside the gene matches. The CDR3 covers 19 residues. CDR3 in amino acids: CSARVVREAAKIINNEQFF. CDR3 nucleotides: TGCAGTGCTAGAGTGGTGCGGGAGGCCGCCAAAATCATAAACAATGAGCAGTTCTTC.

This clonotype has a count of ten or more. This chain joins TRBV6-1 and TRBJ1-2; D ambiguous. V lost 9 bases, J lost 2 bases, and 10 bases lay in between. CDR1 and CDR2 (germline): MNHNS, SASEGT. The CDR3 covers 12 residues. The CDR3 DNA sequence: TGTGCCAGTGCAGGTTCCAACTATGGCTACACCTTC. It yields the protein CASAGSNYGYTF.

This chain connects TRBV20-1 to TRBJ2-2; TRBD2 aligns across 11 bases. The CDR3 totals 16 residues. V was clipped by 6 bases and J by 0 bases; unmatched bases: 6. From germline, CDR1 is DFQATT and CDR2 SNEGSKA (reference sequence). DNA of the CDR3: TGCAGTGCAACTACTAGCGGGGGCTCGAACACCGGGGAGCTGTTTTTT. Translating it yields CSATTSGGSNTGELFF.

This chain uses TRBV2 with TRBJ2-1; the match to TRBD2 covers 7 bases. CDR3 length equals 18 residues. Germline CDR1 SNHLY, CDR2 FYNNEI. The V segment lost 0 bases and the J segment 0 bases; nucleotides outside the gene matches: 8. CDR3 DNA: TGTGCCAGCAGTGAAGCGAGGCTAGCGGCCTTCTCCTACAATGAGCAGTTCTTC. Translating it yields CASSEARLAAFSYNEQFF.

This clonotype was counted only a few times. The rearrangement links TRBV20-1 to TRBJ1-1; the D is unclear. The V gene lost 1 base and the J gene lost 0 bases, with 9 bases spanning the gap. The germline gives CDR1 DFQATT, CDR2 SNEGSKA (reference sequence). The CDR3 has 14 amino acids. Here the CDR3 reads CSARVGSLNTEAFF. Written as DNA, the CDR3 is TGCAGTGCTAGAGTGGGCAGCCTGAACACTGAAGCTTTCTTT.

V usage is TRBV5-1 and J usage is TRBJ1-1; D gene ambiguous. The V gene's germline CDR1 is SGHRS and CDR2 YFSETQ. Trimming took off 4 bases at V and 0 bases at J, with 16 bases between the two ends. The CDR3 extends over 16 amino acids. This chain's CDR3 is CASSTTDRGMNTEAFF. The CDR3 DNA reads TGCGCCAGCAGCACCACCGACCGGGGTATGAACACTGAAGCTTTCTTT.

This clonotype was observed many times. The rearrangement uses TRBV7-8 and TRBJ1-3; possible D gene TRBD1, 5 bases. This CDR3 region has 15 residues. V lost 5 bases to trimming and J lost 1 base, with 12 bases between them. Germline lookup yields CDR1 SGHVS and CDR2 FQNEAQ. The CDR3 protein is CASSLNWGSGNTIYF. Written as DNA, the CDR3 is TGTGCCAGCAGCCTAAATTGGGGGTCTGGAAACACCATATATTTT.

Only a few counts were recorded for this clonotype. The chain recombines TRBV14 with TRBJ2-1; no reliable D call. V lost 7 bases and J lost 5, with 15 bases in between. From germline, CDR1 is SGHDN and CDR2 FVKESK. The CDR3 is 14 amino acids. The CDR3 sequence is CASNTGPQDNEQFF. CDR3 coding DNA: TGTGCCAGCAACACCGGGCCGCAGGACAATGAGCAGTTCTTC.

This clonotype was observed at least ten times. The chain links TRBV7-9 to TRBJ2-1; D perhaps matches TRBD2 (5 bases). The germline CDR1 and CDR2 sequences are SEHNR and FQNEAQ (reference sequence). Trimming pared 5 bases from V and 8 bases from J, leaving 13 bases between. The CDR3 covers 13 residues. This chain's CDR3 is CASSPDGVYEQFF. CDR3 DNA sequence: TGTGCCAGCAGCCCGGACGGGGTGTATGAGCAGTTCTTC.

Ten or more counts support this clonotype. V is TRBV10-3 and J is TRBJ2-1, with D unclear. This CDR3 has 14 amino acids. Deletions cut 6 bases from V and 6 bases from J, with 15 bases between. Germline-derived CDR1 and CDR2 are ENHRY and SYGVKD. CDR3 coding DNA: TGTGCCATCAGGGGTTCTCATTTAGGCAATGAGCAGTTCTTC. Amino acids: CAIRGSHLGNEQFF.

This clonotype was seen repeatedly, ten times or more. This sequence joins TRBV20-1 and TRBJ1-5; D ambiguous. The germline V gene encodes CDR1 DFQATT and CDR2 SNEGSKA (reference sequence). The CDR3 extends over 12 amino acids. Deletions cut 4 bases from V and 1 base from J, with 5 bases between. Here the CDR3 reads CSATGSNQPQHF. The CDR3 DNA reads TGCAGTGCTACGGGCAGCAATCAGCCCCAGCATTTT.

The chain recombines TRBV20-1 with TRBJ2-6; D unresolved. The V end lost 7 bases, the J end lost 0 bases, and 22 bases lay between the germline ends. Germline CDR1 and CDR2: DFQATT and SNEGSKA (reference sequence). The CDR3 totals 18 residues. The CDR3, as DNA: TGCAGTGGTCACTCTCCGGGCTTGTACCGCTCTGGGGCCAACGTCCTGACTTTC. This translates into CSGHSPGLYRSGANVLTF.

As concerns this clonotype: This could be a read error, since a much larger clone is one nucleotide away. The chain employs TRBV6-1 and TRBJ1-2; no firm D call. Trimming cost V 2 bases and J 7 bases, with 2 bases left between them. CDR1 is MNHNS, CDR2 SASEGT, per germline. The length of the CDR3 is 10 residues. DNA for the CDR3: TGTGCCAGCAGTGAAATTGGCTACACCTTC. It is translated as CASSEIGYTF.

This clonotype was picked up a small number of times. The chain uses TRBV12-3 or TRBV12-4 and TRBJ2-2; 14 bases align to TRBD2. The trim removed 5 bases at V and 6 bases at J, leaving 11 bases unmatched. The CDR3 contains 18 residues. CDR3 bases: TGTGCCAGCAGTGTCCGCCCGGGACTAGCGGGAGACCCCGGGGAGCTGTTTTTT. This translates into CASSVRPGLAGDPGELFF.

This clonotype was recorded many times. The chain uses TRBV7-2 and TRBJ1-2; no definite D call. The CDR3 extends over 13 amino acids. V lost 3 bases to trimming and J lost 8 bases, with 13 bases between them. Germline V gene sequence: CDR1 SGHTA, CDR2 FQGNSA. CDR3 region: CASSFDRLGGYTF. CDR3 coding DNA: TGTGCCAGCAGCTTCGACCGATTGGGAGGCTACACCTTC.

This clonotype was counted only a few times. This chain joins TRBV15 and TRBJ2-7; D gene unclear. The length of the CDR3 is 12 residues. Deletions cut 8 bases from V and 7 bases from J, with 15 bases between. Germline V CDR1 and CDR2: LNHNV, YYDKDF (reference sequence). CDR3 in amino acids: CATSDGVWEQYV. The CDR3 DNA follows: TGTGCCACCTCGGACGGTGTTTGGGAGCAGTACGTC.

This clonotype was picked up a small number of times. The chain uses TRBV6-6 and TRBJ2-7; D not resolved. This CDR3 contains 12 residues. Between the trimmed V and J ends, which lost 5 bases and 6 bases, there was a span of 11 bases. CDR1 is MNHNY and CDR2 is SVGAGI in the germline V gene (reference sequence). CDR3 nucleotides: TGTGCCAGCAGTCGACTTTCTAGCGAGCAGTACTTC. This translates into CASSRLSSEQYF.